This TCR beta chain was found in a study of a mutant IDH1 vaccine in newly diagnosed glioma. Study information: There were eight vaccinations for patients, given in weeks 1, 3, 5, 7, 11, 15, 19 and 23. Of the patients given treatment, roughly 60% were male and 37.5% were female, and a mean age of roughly 40 years was recorded. Those enrolled had earlier been treated with radiotherapy, temozolomide, or both, mostly both.

This CDR3 has 14 residues. The V end was cut by 6 bases, the J end by 0 bases, with 10 bases between. Germline lookup yields CDR1 SEHNR and CDR2 FQNEAQ (reference sequence). As regards this clone: Its antigen is not identified.

The assay was immunoSEQ multiplex PCR, and TCRdb's table has in-frame clones only and misses some. Of 50,000 to 70,000 clones in the sample, roughly 81% are singletons; the top ten hold roughly 8.4%. Regarding time point: week 23, last vaccination. The vaccine gave 300 ug of a 20-mer mutant IDH1 peptide subcutaneously per dose. Specimen: PBMCs, collected from a glioma patient whose treatment included an IDH1 peptide vaccine. This TCR was sampled from a woman between 35 and 50 years old with glioma. Some clones in this sample may be carry-over from other donors' samples. The chain is built from TRBV7-9 and TRBJ2-3; D gene unclear. The CDR3: CASSFILSTDTQYF. CDR3 coding DNA: TGTGCCAGCAGTTTCATTCTAAGCACAGATACGCAGTATTTT. The full variable domain, with the rest looked up from reference TRBV7-9 and TRBJ2-3, is DTGVSQNPRHKITKRGQNVTFRCDPISEHNRLYWYRQTLGQGPEFLTYFQNEAQLEKSRLLSDRFSAERPKGSFSTLEIQRTEQGDSAMYLCASSFILSTDTQYFGPGTRLTVL.